These 13 T cell receptor beta chains were all obtained from the same sample, sequenced in a study of T cell responses to AZD1222 COVID-19 vaccine. Assay: immunoSEQ multiplex PCR; the TCRdb copy retains only in-frame clones and omits some. This repertoire shows about 120,000 clones, about 90% found once; its top ten account for around 8.6%. The material sequenced was peripheral blood, taken on day 0 of AZD1222 vaccination. These receptor sequences come from an adult in good health.

This clone was picked up one time. V is TRBV6-9 and J is TRBJ1-3; no reliable D call. The CDR3 has 12 amino acids. Germline V lookup: CDR1 MNHGY, CDR2 SVAAGI. V was clipped by 2 bases and J by 2 bases, with 1 base between them. This CDR3 is CASSYAGNTIYF. CDR3 in DNA: TGTGCCAGCAGTTATGCTGGAAACACCATATATTTT.

The chain recombines TRBV2 with TRBJ1-4, with TRBD1 matching over 7 bases. The CDR3 is made up of 10 amino acids. The trim removed 8 bases at V and 11 bases at J, leaving 2 bases unmatched. Looked up from germline, CDR1 is SNHLY and CDR2 is FYNNEI. CDR3 DNA: TGTGCCAGCGGAGGGGGCAAACTGTTTTTT. This codes for CASGGGKLFF.

The chain has TRBV24-1 and TRBJ2-3; 8 nucleotides line up with TRBD1. Trimming at V came to 3 bases and at J to 5 bases, leaving 3 bases not matched to a gene. CDR1 is KGHDR, CDR2 SFDVKD, per germline. The CDR3 runs 14 residues. CDR3 sequence reads: CATSDDRGRDTQYF. In DNA, the CDR3 is TGTGCCACCAGTGATGACAGGGGAAGAGATACGCAGTATTTT.

V gene TRBV3-1 (or the pseudogene TRBV3-2) combines with J gene TRBJ1-2; 9 bases are a match to TRBD1. The CDR3 has 16 amino acids. CDR1 LGHDT and CDR2 YNNKEL come from the germline V gene (reference sequence). The trim removed 4 bases at V and 4 bases at J, leaving 10 bases unmatched. The CDR3 DNA is TGTGCCAGCAGCCTGGGTTCGGGACAGGGTGCCTATGGCTACACCTTC. Amino acid sequence: CASSLGSGQGAYGYTF.

The V call is TRBV6-5, the J call TRBJ2-1; D is uncertain. The germline CDR1 and CDR2 sequences are MNHEY and SVGAGI. V shed 10 bases and J shed 6 bases, with 16 bases lying between them. There are 13 residues in the CDR3. The CDR3 protein is CATRPQTANEQFF. For the CDR3, the DNA is TGTGCCACTCGTCCTCAAACGGCCAATGAGCAGTTCTTC.

This clone occurred once. This chain links TRBV11-1 with TRBJ1-1; D gene unclear. Germline lookup yields CDR1 SGHAT and CDR2 FQDESV (reference sequence). V was clipped by 6 bases and J by 8 bases, with 10 bases between them. This CDR3 has 11 residues. For the CDR3, the DNA is TGTGCCAGCAGGCCTTCTACGGAAGCTTTCTTT. Residues: CASRPSTEAFF.

The rearrangement uses TRBV2 and TRBJ1-4; TRBD1 aligns across 8 bases. V was pared by 0 bases and J by 7 bases, with 4 bases of the junction left unmatched. Germline CDR1 reads SNHLY; CDR2 reads FYNNEI. This CDR3 is built from 15 residues. The CDR3 is CASSEAGQGGEKLFF. For the CDR3, the DNA is TGTGCCAGCAGTGAAGCCGGACAGGGCGGTGAAAAACTGTTTTTT.

The V and J genes are TRBV6-1 and TRBJ1-3; no firm D call. V shed 6 bases and J shed 0 bases, with 9 bases lying between them. This CDR3 has 14 residues. Germline CDR1 reads MNHNS; CDR2 reads SASEGT. The CDR3 DNA sequence: TGTGCCAGCAGCCTAACCAGCTCTGGAAACACCATATATTTT. It translates to CASSLTSSGNTIYF.

V gene TRBV5-1 combines with J gene TRBJ2-1; 11 bases line up with TRBD2. The CDR3 has 15 residues. The V and J ends lost 4 bases and 5 bases, in that order; junction bases with no gene match: 5. Per the germline V gene, CDR1 is SGHRS and CDR2 is YFSETQ. Here the CDR3 reads CASSPGTSGDNEQFF. CDR3 sequence (DNA): TGCGCCAGCAGCCCTGGGACTAGCGGTGACAATGAGCAGTTCTTC.

This clone was seen once. V is TRBV11-2 and J is TRBJ2-1, with 9 bases that match TRBD2. In germline, CDR1 is SGHAT, CDR2 FQNNGV. V trimming: 9 bases; J trimming: 6 bases; junction bases outside the gene matches: 15. This CDR3 contains 16 residues. The CDR3 is CASRQIGRGGSNEQFF. CDR3 in DNA: TGTGCCAGTAGACAGATTGGGCGGGGGGGAAGCAATGAGCAGTTCTTC. Complete variable domain (other parts from reference TRBV11-2 and TRBJ2-1): EAGVAQSPRYKIIEKRQSVAFWCNPISGHATLYWYQQILGQGPKLLIQFQNNGVVDDSQLPKDRFSAERLKGVDSTLKIQPAKLEDSAVYLCASRQIGRGGSNEQFFGPGTRLTVL.

The J gene is TRBJ1-3, the V gene TRBV30; D is undetermined. V was cut by 0 bases and J by 6 bases, with 12 bases left in between. The CDR3 runs to 14 residues. CDR1 is GTSNPN, CDR2 SVGIG, per germline (reference sequence). The CDR3 region is CAWSVSTAPNTIYF. Here the CDR3 DNA reads TGTGCCTGGAGTGTCTCAACCGCCCCAAACACCATATATTTT.

V usage is TRBV27 and J usage is TRBJ1-2, with D perhaps TRBD1 (5 bases). CDR1 is MNHEY and CDR2 is SMNVEV in the germline V gene (reference sequence). The CDR3 spans 14 residues. The V and J ends lost 2 bases and 6 bases respectively, with 13 bases between them. CDR3 coding DNA: TGTGCCAGCAGTTTAAATTCCCAGGGAGATGGCTACACCTTC. Protein product: CASSLNSQGDGYTF.

CDR3: CASSLDVGTGEAEAFF. The CDR3 DNA follows: TGTGCCAGCAGTTTAGATGTGGGGACAGGGGAGGCCGAAGCTTTCTTT. The V and J genes are TRBV28 and TRBJ1-1; 10 bases align to TRBD1. Germline assignment: CDR1 MDHEN and CDR2 SYDVKM. The CDR3 runs 16 residues. The ends lost 2 bases at V and 8 bases at J; junction bases unmatched: 11.